The 24 T cell receptor beta chains reported below all come from one sample, sequenced in a study of early T cells in non-severe SARS-CoV-2 infection. MiXCR, run by TCRdb on the 5' RACE reads, gives a single entry per CDR3 protein. The table includes around 64,000 distinct CDR3 sequences, approximately 10% detected once. This specimen was whole blood, taken at baseline. The origin of the receptors is an adult who was a healthcare worker with PCR-confirmed SARS-CoV-2 infection or an uninfected control (not recorded which).

This clonotype was seen a handful of times. This chain links TRBV15 with TRBJ2-6; D gene ambiguous. The V end lost 6 bases, the J end lost 2 bases, and 8 bases lay between the germline ends. The CDR3 is 14 amino acids. CDR1 LNHNV and CDR2 YYDKDF come from the germline V gene (reference sequence). In DNA, the CDR3 is TGTGCCACCAGTCAAACCCCTGGGGCCAACGTCCTGACTTTC. Its protein product is CATSQTPGANVLTF.

The sample holds a few counts of this clonotype. The CDR3 protein is CASSLALFTDTQYF. The CDR3 nucleotides read TGCGCCAGCAGCTTGGCCTTATTCACAGATACGCAGTATTTT. J is TRBJ2-3 and V is TRBV5-1; D not certain. With 0 bases removed from V and 2 bases from J, the gap between germline ends came to 7 bases. The CDR3 is made up of 14 amino acids. Germline V gene data show CDR1 as SGHRS and CDR2 as YFSETQ.

This clonotype has more than one count but fewer than ten. V usage is TRBV11-1 and J usage is TRBJ2-7, with TRBD1 as a possible D gene (5 bases). CDR1 and CDR2 (germline): SGHAT, FQDESV (reference sequence). The germline V and J ends were trimmed by 6 bases and 10 bases, with 13 bases remaining between them. The CDR3 runs to 11 residues. CDR3 nucleotide sequence: TGTGCCAGCAGACAGGCTCCTACCCAGTACTTC. Encoded protein: CASRQAPTQYF.

This clonotype has more than one count but fewer than ten. This chain uses TRBV29-1 with TRBJ1-1; 7 nucleotides agree with TRBD1. Germline V CDR1 and CDR2: SQVTM, ANQGSEA. CDR3 length: 13 residues. The junction had 9 bases not matched to a gene; V was cut back by 6 bases and J by 5 bases. The CDR3 is CSVQGLMVTEAFF. CDR3 in DNA: TGCAGCGTACAGGGGCTTATGGTTACTGAAGCTTTCTTT.

This clonotype turned up a few times. This chain links TRBV7-9 with TRBJ2-1; D possibly uses TRBD1 or TRBD2 (6 bases each). The germline V and J ends were trimmed by 7 bases and 8 bases, with 18 bases remaining between them. Per the germline V gene, CDR1 is SEHNR and CDR2 is FQNEAQ (reference sequence). The CDR3 loop spans 14 amino acids. CDR3 sequence: CASTPPSGEDEQFF. CDR3 coding DNA: TGTGCCAGCACCCCCCCTTCAGGGGAGGATGAGCAGTTCTTC.

This clonotype was seen repeatedly, ten times or more. The genes are TRBV29-1 and TRBJ2-3, with 10 bases aligning to TRBD1. The CDR3 contains 14 residues. Germline loops: CDR1 SQVTM, CDR2 ANQGSEA. The trim removed 6 bases at V and 7 bases at J, leaving 10 bases unmatched. The CDR3 is CSVQMTGGSNTQYF. CDR3 DNA: TGCAGCGTCCAAATGACAGGGGGCTCGAATACGCAGTATTTT.

The genes are TRBV12-3 or TRBV12-4 and TRBJ2-7, with D unresolved. CDR3 length: 16 amino acids. V was trimmed by 1 base and J by 4 bases, leaving 17 bases between them. CDR3 nucleotide sequence: TGTGCCAGCAGTTTAGTCGTGGCCCGGCCACTATACGAGCAGTACTTC. Its protein is CASSLVVARPLYEQYF.

This clonotype was counted ten times or more. This rearrangement joins TRBV30 to TRBJ2-5, with TRBD2 as a possible D gene (7 bases). CDR1 and CDR2 (germline): GTSNPN, SVGIG (reference sequence). V was clipped by 7 bases and J by 5 bases, with 20 bases between them. This CDR3 comprises 14 residues. The CDR3 DNA is TGTGCCTCCAGGGAGGGGGGGTTTCGCGAGACCCAGTACTTC. This encodes CASREGGFRETQYF.

This clonotype has a handful of counts. This chain links TRBV11-2 with TRBJ2-4; 8 bases fit TRBD2. CDR1 and CDR2 (germline): SGHAT, FQNNGV. CDR3 length: 16 residues. V lost 4 bases to trimming and J lost 2 bases; unmatched junction nucleotides: 7. This CDR3 reads CASSSGLATPKNIQYF. DNA for the CDR3: TGTGCCAGCAGCTCAGGACTAGCAACTCCCAAAAACATTCAGTACTTC.

There are a few counts of this clonotype. This chain connects TRBV29-1 to TRBJ2-5; 13 bases fit TRBD2. This CDR3 has 14 residues. The V segment lost 4 bases and the J segment 1 base; nucleotides outside the gene matches: 0. The germline CDR1 and CDR2 sequences are SQVTM and ANQGSEA. In DNA form, the CDR3 reads TGCAGCGTTGGGACTAGCGGGAGCCAAGAGACCCAGTACTTC. Protein: CSVGTSGSQETQYF. Full variable domain (missing parts from reference TRBV29-1 and TRBJ2-5): SAVISQKPSRDICQRGTSLTIQCQVDSQVTMMFWYRQQPGQSLTLIATANQGSEATYESGFVIDKFPISRPNLTFSTLTVSNMSPEDSSIYLCSVGTSGSQETQYFGPGTRLLVL.

There are a few counts of this clonotype. The chain carries TRBV5-5 and TRBJ2-3; the match to TRBD2 covers 8 bases. This CDR3 has 16 amino acids. V was clipped by 2 bases and J by 5 bases; unmatched bases: 10. Germline lookup yields CDR1 SGHKS and CDR2 YYEKEE (reference sequence). DNA of the CDR3: TGTGCCAGCAGCTTTTGGACTAGCCATGGTGGAGATACGCAGTATTTT. Its translation is CASSFWTSHGGDTQYF.

The rearrangement joins TRBV6-2 or TRBV6-3 to TRBJ1-2; TRBD1 might be the D (6 bases). Between the trimmed V and J ends, which lost 2 bases and 5 bases, there was a span of 9 bases. This CDR3 comprises 13 residues. Germline V gives CDR1 MNHEY, CDR2 SVGEGT. CDR3 DNA: TGTGCCAGCAGTTACCCACAGGGATATGGCTACACCTTC. Translated: CASSYPQGYGYTF.

The CDR3 sequence is CASTRGSTDTQYF. The CDR3 DNA reads TGTGCCAGTACGAGGGGGAGCACAGATACGCAGTATTTT. The genes are TRBV6-6 and TRBJ2-3, with D maybe TRBD1 (6 bases). Trimming cost V 9 bases and J 0 bases, with 10 bases left between them. The CDR3 spans 13 residues. From germline, CDR1 is MNHNY and CDR2 SVGAGI (reference sequence).

The chain combines TRBV29-1 with TRBJ2-3; D tentatively fits TRBD1 or TRBD2 (5 bases each). Germline V lookup: CDR1 SQVTM, CDR2 ANQGSEA. Trimming cost V 2 bases and J 1 base, with 7 bases left between them. The CDR3 is 13 residues long. The CDR3, as DNA: TGCAGCGTTGAAAGGGGAGGCACAGATACGCAGTATTTT. Residues: CSVERGGTDTQYF.

The chain recombines TRBV19 with TRBJ2-1; 11 nucleotides match TRBD1. J gave up 9 bases and V 4 bases, and 11 bases lay outside the gene matches. The CDR3 contains 16 residues. Germline CDR1 is LNHDA and CDR2 is SQIVND (reference sequence). The CDR3 spells CASSTTGQGDRSEQFF. In nucleotides, the CDR3 is TGTGCCAGTAGTACAACGGGACAGGGGGATCGTAGTGAGCAGTTCTTC.

This clonotype was detected only a few times. The rearrangement uses TRBV5-6 and TRBJ2-3; unclear D gene. V was cut by 0 bases and J by 4 bases, with 9 bases left in between. The CDR3 spans 14 residues. Germline V gene data show CDR1 as SGHDT and CDR2 as YYEEEE. CDR3 sequence: CASSLGERADTQYF. The DNA for the CDR3 is TGTGCCAGCAGCTTGGGGGAAAGGGCAGATACGCAGTATTTT.

Many counts were recorded for this clonotype. The rearrangement links TRBV9 to TRBJ2-3; the D call may be TRBD1 or TRBD2 (5 bases each). V dropped 1 base and J dropped 2 bases, with 20 bases sitting between them. The germline gives CDR1 SGDLS, CDR2 YYNGEE. This CDR3 has 18 amino acids. CDR3 coding DNA: TGTGCCAGCAGCGTACTGGGACCACAGGCTGGGTTCACAGATACGCAGTATTTT. This encodes CASSVLGPQAGFTDTQYF.

This clonotype appeared a few times. The V gene is TRBV9, the J gene TRBJ2-2; D uncertain. CDR1 is SGDLS, CDR2 YYNGEE, per germline. V gave up 2 bases and J gave up 7 bases, with 15 bases separating them. The CDR3 runs 15 residues. CDR3 nucleotide sequence: TGTGCCAGCAGCGTCTCCGGTCCGGGTGGCGGGGAGCTGTTTTTT. Translated, it gives CASSVSGPGGGELFF.

This clonotype was observed at least ten times. This rearrangement joins TRBV6-4 to TRBJ2-2, with 7 positions matching TRBD2. Looked up from germline, CDR1 is MRHNA and CDR2 is SNTAGT. There are 16 residues in the CDR3. J gave up 5 bases and V 2 bases, and 8 bases lay outside the gene matches. CDR3 DNA: TGTGCCAGCAGTGACACCGCGGGAGAGGGGACCGGGGAGCTGTTTTTT. Protein product: CASSDTAGEGTGELFF.

The chain carries TRBV29-1 and TRBJ2-3; TRBD1 aligns across 9 bases. Trimming took 7 bases from V and 6 from J; bases not matched to a gene: 8. Germline lookup yields CDR1 SQVTM and CDR2 ANQGSEA. The CDR3 is made up of 13 amino acids. The CDR3 loop reads CSAGQGMGDTQYF. CDR3 coding DNA: TGCAGCGCTGGACAGGGGATGGGGGATACGCAGTATTTT.

This clonotype was counted many times. The rearrangement links TRBV3-1 to TRBJ1-1, with D unresolved. Germline-derived CDR1 and CDR2 are LGHDT and YNNKEL (reference sequence). Deletions cut 0 bases from V and 4 bases from J, with 12 bases between. The CDR3 has 15 residues. The CDR3 DNA reads as TGTGCCAGCAGCCAAGAAATCGGAGGGCTCACTGAAGCTTTCTTT. This gives the protein CASSQEIGGLTEAFF.

Many counts were recorded for this clonotype. The chain is built from TRBV6-5 and TRBJ2-3; the D is unclear. Looked up from germline, CDR1 is MNHEY and CDR2 is SVGAGI. This CDR3 contains 13 residues. Trimming stripped 7 bases from V and 2 bases from J, with 10 bases between. Here the CDR3 reads CASTHRSTDTQYF. The CDR3 coding sequence is TGTGCCAGCACTCATAGATCCACAGATACGCAGTATTTT.

By sample fraction, this clonotype is medium-sized. The CDR3 bases are TGTGCCAGCAGTTACTCAGAGACCCAGTACTTC. It is translated as CASSYSETQYF. The gene calls are TRBV6-5 and TRBJ2-5; no definite D call. Per the germline V gene, CDR1 is MNHEY and CDR2 is SVGAGI. V was cut by 0 bases and J by 4 bases, with 0 bases left in between. The CDR3 totals 11 residues.

This clonotype was detected a few times. The genes are TRBV4-1 and TRBJ2-2; D is possibly TRBD1 (5 bases). This CDR3 has 15 amino acids. V lost 3 bases, J lost 1 base, and 9 bases lay in between. Germline CDR1 reads MGHRA; CDR2 reads YSYEKL. DNA of the CDR3: TGCGCCAGCAGCCAGGTCGGACAGAACACCGGGGAGCTGTTTTTT. Its protein product is CASSQVGQNTGELFF.